This T cell receptor beta chain was profiled in a study of cytomegalovirus exposure and HLA in healthy donors. As for the study in general: Genetic ancestry analysis placed under 90% of the 398 donors that were genotyped in the Caucasian-associated cluster.

This clone was seen a handful of times. Its specificity is not known. Amplification used 60 Vbeta primers and 13 Jbeta primers. Repertoires were generated with immunoSEQ multiplex PCR, while TCRdb's copy carries only in-frame clones and drops some. Seen here are 150,000 to 200,000 clones, 80% observed once, and the top ten hold around 7.2%. General study results and limits: The authors judged a highly shared variant cluster likely a sequencing artifact.

The CDR3 loop spans 14 amino acids. V gave up 6 bases and J gave up 4 bases, with 15 bases separating them. CDR1 and CDR2 (germline): MNHNY, SVGAGI (reference sequence). The donors (healthy individuals) were bone marrow donors. The V and J genes are TRBV6-6 and TRBJ1-1, with TRBD1 as a possible D gene (6 bases). This clonotype was sampled from a man aged 30-40 years in good health and CMV-seropositive. Material for sequencing was PBMCs. This chain's CDR3 is CASSPGHSPTEAFF. The CDR3 DNA follows: TGTGCCAGCAGCCCGGGACACAGCCCCACTGAAGCTTTCTTT.